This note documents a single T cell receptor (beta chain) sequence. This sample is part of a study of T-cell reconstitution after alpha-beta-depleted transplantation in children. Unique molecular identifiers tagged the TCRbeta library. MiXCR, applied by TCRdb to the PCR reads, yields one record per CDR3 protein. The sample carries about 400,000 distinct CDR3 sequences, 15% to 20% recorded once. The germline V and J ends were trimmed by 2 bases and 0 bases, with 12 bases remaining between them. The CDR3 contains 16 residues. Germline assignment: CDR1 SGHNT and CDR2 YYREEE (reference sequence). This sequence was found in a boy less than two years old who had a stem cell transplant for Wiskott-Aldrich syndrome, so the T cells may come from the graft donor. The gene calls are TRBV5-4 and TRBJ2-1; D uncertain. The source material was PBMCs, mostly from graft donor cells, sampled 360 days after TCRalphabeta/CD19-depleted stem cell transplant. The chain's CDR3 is CASSFPNGGSYNEQFF. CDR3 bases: TGTGCCAGCAGCTTCCCCAACGGCGGCTCCTACAATGAGCAGTTCTTC. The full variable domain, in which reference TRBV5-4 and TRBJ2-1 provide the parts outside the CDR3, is ETGVTQSPTHLIKTRGQQVTLRCSSQSGHNTVSWYQQALGQGPQFIFQYYREEENGRGNFPPRFSGLQFPNYSSELNVNALELDDSALYLCASSFPNGGSYNEQFFGPGTRLTVL.